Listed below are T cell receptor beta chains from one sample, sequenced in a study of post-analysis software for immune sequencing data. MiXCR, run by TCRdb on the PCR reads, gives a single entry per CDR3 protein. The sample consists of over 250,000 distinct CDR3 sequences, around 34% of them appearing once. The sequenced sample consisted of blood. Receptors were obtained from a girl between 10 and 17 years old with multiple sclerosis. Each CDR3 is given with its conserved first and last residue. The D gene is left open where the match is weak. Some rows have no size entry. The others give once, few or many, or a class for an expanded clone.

CDR3 DNA: TGTGCCAGCGGCGGGCCGGGACAGGGGTCGGATTCACCCCTCCACTTT; CDR3 protein: CASGGPGQGSDSPLHF; J gene: TRBJ1-6; clone size: .; D gene: TRBD1; CDR3 length: 16; V gene: TRBV7-9
CDR3 DNA: TGCAGTGCTAGTCTCCCCGGAGAGACCCAGTACTTC; CDR3 protein: CSASLPGETQYF; J gene: TRBJ2-5; clone size: many; D gene: .; CDR3 length: 12; V gene: TRBV20-1
CDR3 DNA: TGCAGTGCTAGTATGGTAGCGGGAAGATCCTACAATGAGCAGTTCTTC; CDR3 protein: CSASMVAGRSYNEQFF; J gene: TRBJ2-1; clone size: many; D gene: TRBD2; CDR3 length: 16; V gene: TRBV20-1
CDR3 DNA: TGTGCCAGCAGCTCACGTGACAGGGTGAGCGAGCAGTACTTC; CDR3 protein: CASSSRDRVSEQYF; J gene: TRBJ2-7; clone size: many; D gene: TRBD1; CDR3 length: 14; V gene: TRBV7-9
CDR3 DNA: TGCAGTGCTTGGACAGGGAGGATCCAGGACACTGGAGCTTTCTTT; CDR3 protein: CSAWTGRIQDTGAFF; J gene: TRBJ1-1; clone size: few; D gene: TRBD1; CDR3 length: 15; V gene: TRBV20-1
CDR3 DNA: TGTGCCAGCAGCCCGACTAGCGGGGTCTCCTTAGGATACGAGCAGTACTTC; CDR3 protein: CASSPTSGVSLGYEQYF; J gene: TRBJ2-7; clone size: once; D gene: TRBD2; CDR3 length: 17; V gene: TRBV13
CDR3 DNA: TGTGCCAGCAGCCATGGTTACAATGAGCAGTTCTTC; CDR3 protein: CASSHGYNEQFF; J gene: TRBJ2-1; clone size: many; D gene: .; CDR3 length: 12; V gene: TRBV7-8
CDR3 DNA: TGCGCCAGCAGCCAAGATGGATCGACCCGCGTCAAGGGCTACACCTTC; CDR3 protein: CASSQDGSTRVKGYTF; J gene: TRBJ1-2; clone size: .; D gene: .; CDR3 length: 16; V gene: TRBV4-3
CDR3 DNA: TGTGCCAGCAGCCCGGACAGATACAATGAGCAGTTCTTC; CDR3 protein: CASSPDRYNEQFF; J gene: TRBJ2-1; clone size: .; D gene: .; CDR3 length: 13; V gene: TRBV12-3/TRBV12-4
CDR3 DNA: TGCGCCAGCAGCTTGGATCCGGGCCTCTCCGAAAAACGGTTTTTT; CDR3 protein: CASSLDPGLSEKRFF; J gene: TRBJ1-4; clone size: .; D gene: .; CDR3 length: 15; V gene: TRBV5-1
CDR3 DNA: TGTGCCAGCAGTATACTAGCCCGGGCCGCAGGGGAGCAGTTCTTC; CDR3 protein: CASSILARAAGEQFF; J gene: TRBJ2-1; clone size: many; D gene: .; CDR3 length: 15; V gene: TRBV6-1
CDR3 DNA: TGTGCCAGCAGTTTTGTTCAGGGGAGCACTGAAGCTTTCTTT; CDR3 protein: CASSFVQGSTEAFF; J gene: TRBJ1-1; clone size: many; D gene: .; CDR3 length: 14; V gene: TRBV12-3/TRBV12-4
CDR3 DNA: TGTGCCAGCTCACCATTGGCACAGGGGGCGAGTGAAAAACTGTTTTTT; CDR3 protein: CASSPLAQGASEKLFF; J gene: TRBJ1-4; clone size: .; D gene: TRBD1; CDR3 length: 16; V gene: TRBV18
CDR3 DNA: TGCGCCAGCAGCCGTTTGTTCGGGGACCAAGCCAAAAACATTCAGTACTTC; CDR3 protein: CASSRLFGDQAKNIQYF; J gene: TRBJ2-4; clone size: .; D gene: .; CDR3 length: 17; V gene: TRBV4-1
CDR3 DNA: TGTGCCGCCAGTGTGGCGGGGGGACTGTCCTACAATGAGCAGTTCTTC; CDR3 protein: CAASVAGGLSYNEQFF; J gene: TRBJ2-1; clone size: .; D gene: TRBD2; CDR3 length: 16; V gene: TRBV24-1
CDR3 DNA: TGCGCCAGCAGCAGGGACTGGGGAGCCTACAATGAGCAGTTCTTC; CDR3 protein: CASSRDWGAYNEQFF; J gene: TRBJ2-1; clone size: many; D gene: .; CDR3 length: 15; V gene: TRBV5-1
CDR3 DNA: TGTGCCAGCAGTTACGGTACAAGTAATGAAAAACTGTTTTTT; CDR3 protein: CASSYGTSNEKLFF; J gene: TRBJ1-4; clone size: .; D gene: .; CDR3 length: 14; V gene: TRBV6-5
CDR3 DNA: TGTGCCAGCAACGGGGTCGACTACGAGCAGTACTTC; CDR3 protein: CASNGVDYEQYF; J gene: TRBJ2-7; clone size: .; D gene: .; CDR3 length: 12; V gene: TRBV7-9
CDR3 DNA: TGTGCTAGCACCGCGGGGGGGCCGGGAGATACGCAGTATTTT; CDR3 protein: CASTAGGPGDTQYF; J gene: TRBJ2-3; clone size: .; D gene: TRBD2; CDR3 length: 14; V gene: TRBV12-3/TRBV12-4
CDR3 DNA: TGCGCCAGCAGCCCTACCGACAGGGGAGTGGGCTACACCTTC; CDR3 protein: CASSPTDRGVGYTF; J gene: TRBJ1-2; clone size: many; D gene: TRBD1; CDR3 length: 14; V gene: TRBV5-1
CDR3 DNA: TGCAGCGTGGCCCCGGGTCCTGGAAACACCATATATTTT; CDR3 protein: CSVAPGPGNTIYF; J gene: TRBJ1-3; clone size: few; D gene: .; CDR3 length: 13; V gene: TRBV29-1
CDR3 DNA: TGTGCCAGCAGCTTTAGTAGCGCCCGAAGCACAGATACGCAGTATTTT; CDR3 protein: CASSFSSARSTDTQYF; J gene: TRBJ2-3; clone size: .; D gene: .; CDR3 length: 16; V gene: TRBV7-2
CDR3 DNA: TGTGCCAGCAGTTTAGCCCCGCGTTGGGAAAAAGAGACCCAGTACTTC; CDR3 protein: CASSLAPRWEKETQYF; J gene: TRBJ2-5; clone size: many; D gene: .; CDR3 length: 16; V gene: TRBV12-3/TRBV12-4